The T cell receptor (beta chain) under discussion was sequenced for a study of neurological immune-mediated disorders. General study points: Across subjects, expanded clones had no CDR3 amino acid sequences in common, pointing to private repertoires in all groups.

For this clonotype: Its matching antigen is unknown. A much bigger clone sits one base away, suggesting this may be a read error.

Time point here: longitudinal time-point 3. Volunteers from a blood bank in Maryland, USA, constituted the healthy controls. The CDR3 spans 15 residues. Germline CDR1 and CDR2: MNHEY and SVGEGT. TCRdb re-called the 5' RACE reads with MiXCR, one entry per CDR3 protein. The sample holds 45,000 to 65,000 distinct CDR3 sequences, roughly 8% seen once. The TCR comes from a woman aged 40 to 49 in good health. The rearrangement links TRBV6-2 or TRBV6-3 to TRBJ1-1; 7 bases map to TRBD1. The sequencing input was PBMCs. The CDR3 protein is CASSYSHRGDTKAFF. The CDR3 bases are TGTGCCAGCAGTTACTCCCACAGGGGTGACACTAAAGCTTTCTTT.